This paragraph covers one T cell receptor beta chain sequence. One junction end does not reproduce the germline sequence, and a read error may be involved. A J-beta primer mix and a sample-barcoded 5' primer were used in a second PCR of roughly 6 to 11 cycles. Each CDR3 protein gets one entry after TCRdb re-called the 5' RACE reads with MiXCR. The data contain around 1.7 million distinct CDR3 sequences, over 25% of them singletons. This specimen comes from a study of blood T cells in healthy people across ages. Per germline, CDR1 LGHNA and CDR2 YSLEER. CDR3 size: 15 residues. V and J are TRBV4-3 and TRBJ2-5; maybe TRBD2 (5 bases). The TCR was taken from a woman aged 30 to 39 in good health. Specimen: blood. CDR3 coding DNA: TGCGCCGGCAGCCAAGACCCCGGCCCGGGGGAGACCCAGTACTTC. It is translated as CAGSQDPGPGETQYF.